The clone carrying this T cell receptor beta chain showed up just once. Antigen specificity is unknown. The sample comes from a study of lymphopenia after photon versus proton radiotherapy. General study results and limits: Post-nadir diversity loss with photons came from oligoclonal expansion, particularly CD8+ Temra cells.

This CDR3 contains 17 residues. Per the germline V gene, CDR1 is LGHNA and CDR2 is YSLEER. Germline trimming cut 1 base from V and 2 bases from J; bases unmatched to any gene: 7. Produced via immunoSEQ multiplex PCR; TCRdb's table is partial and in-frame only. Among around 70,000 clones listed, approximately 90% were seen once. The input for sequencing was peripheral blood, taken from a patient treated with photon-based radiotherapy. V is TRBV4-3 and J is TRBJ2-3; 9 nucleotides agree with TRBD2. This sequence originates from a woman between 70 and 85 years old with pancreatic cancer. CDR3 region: CASSQAALAGFTDTQYF. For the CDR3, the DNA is TGCGCCAGCAGCCAAGCGGCCCTAGCGGGATTCACAGATACGCAGTATTTT.